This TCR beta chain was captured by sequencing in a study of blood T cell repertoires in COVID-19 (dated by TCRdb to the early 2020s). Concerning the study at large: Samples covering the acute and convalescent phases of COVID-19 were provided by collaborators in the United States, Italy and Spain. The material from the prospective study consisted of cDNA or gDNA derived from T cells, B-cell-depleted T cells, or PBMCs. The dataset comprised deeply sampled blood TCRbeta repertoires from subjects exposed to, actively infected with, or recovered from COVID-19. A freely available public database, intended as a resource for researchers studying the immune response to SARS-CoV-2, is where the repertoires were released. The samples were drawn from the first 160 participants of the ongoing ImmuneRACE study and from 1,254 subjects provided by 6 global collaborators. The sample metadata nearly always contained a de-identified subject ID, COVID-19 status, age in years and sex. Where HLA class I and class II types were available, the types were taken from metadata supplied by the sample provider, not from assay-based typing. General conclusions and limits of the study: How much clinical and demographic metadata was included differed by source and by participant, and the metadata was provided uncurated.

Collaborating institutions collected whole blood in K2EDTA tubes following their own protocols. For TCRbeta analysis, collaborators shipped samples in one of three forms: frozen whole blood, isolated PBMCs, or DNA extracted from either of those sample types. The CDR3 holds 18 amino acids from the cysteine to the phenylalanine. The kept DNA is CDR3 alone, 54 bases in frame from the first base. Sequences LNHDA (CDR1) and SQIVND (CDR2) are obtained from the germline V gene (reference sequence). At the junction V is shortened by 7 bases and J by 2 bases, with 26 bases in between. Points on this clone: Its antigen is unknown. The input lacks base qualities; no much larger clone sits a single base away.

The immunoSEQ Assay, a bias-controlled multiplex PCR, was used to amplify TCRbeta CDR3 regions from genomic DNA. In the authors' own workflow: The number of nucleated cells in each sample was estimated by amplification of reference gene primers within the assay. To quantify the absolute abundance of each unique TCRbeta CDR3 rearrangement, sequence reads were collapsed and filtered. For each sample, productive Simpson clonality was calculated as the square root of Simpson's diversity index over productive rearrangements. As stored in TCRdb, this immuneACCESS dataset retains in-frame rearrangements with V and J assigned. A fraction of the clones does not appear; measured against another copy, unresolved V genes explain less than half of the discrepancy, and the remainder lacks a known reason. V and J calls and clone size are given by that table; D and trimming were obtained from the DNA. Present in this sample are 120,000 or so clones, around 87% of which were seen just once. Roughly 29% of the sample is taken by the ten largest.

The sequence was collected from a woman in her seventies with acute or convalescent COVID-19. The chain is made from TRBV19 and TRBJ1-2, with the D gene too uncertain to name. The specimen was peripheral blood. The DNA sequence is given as TGTGCCAGTACCGGTTTGGCGGCAGATCGTGCCCTCAACTATGGCTACACCTTC. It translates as CASTGLAADRALNYGYTF.